This is a list of T cell receptor beta chains from one sample in a study of cytomegalovirus exposure and HLA in healthy donors. Method: immunoSEQ multiplex PCR; TCRdb's copy keeps in-frame clones and lacks some. The sample includes fewer than 200,000 clones, about 85% of them seen just once. The sequencing input was PBMCs. The receptor source for this set is a young man in good health and CMV-seropositive. The CDR3 runs from the conserved cysteine through the conserved F or W. Each record gives: D gene, clone size, J gene, V gene, CDR3 DNA, CDR3 protein. The D gene is left open where the match is weak. For some rows the clone size is stated as once, few or many, or as a class when expanded; others skip it.

>NA|NA|TRBJ2-4|TRBV2
TGTGCCAGCAGTGGACTGGAAGCCAAAAACATTCAGTACTTC
CASSGLEAKNIQYF
>NA|NA|TRBJ2-7|TRBV14
TGTGCCAGCAGCCCCAGGGGATCAACCTACGAGCAGTACTTC
CASSPRGSTYEQYF
>NA|NA|TRBJ1-1|TRBV7-8
TGTGCCAGCAGCCCGCAGGGGTTGAACACTGAAGCTTTCTTT
CASSPQGLNTEAFF
>NA|NA|TRBJ1-1|TRBV5-1
TGCGCCAGTCGAGCAGAACGCGGGTGGGACACTGAAGCTTTCTTT
CASRAERGWDTEAFF
>NA|NA|TRBJ2-5|TRBV28
TGTGCCAGCAGTTTCCAGTACCAAGAGACCCAGTACTTC
CASSFQYQETQYF
>NA|NA|TRBJ1-2|TRBV27
TGTGCCAGCAGTTTATCGGCATATAAATTTGGGGCAGGGGCCTCGGGGGGCTACACCTTC
CASSLSAYKFGAGASGGYTF
>NA|NA|TRBJ2-5|TRBV6-5
TGTGCCAGCAGTTACGGGAGCTCCGGGGGTACAGAGACCCAGTACTTC
CASSYGSSGGTETQYF
>TRBD2|NA|TRBJ2-1|TRBV2
TGTGCCAGCAGCGAACTAGCGGGAGGCTCCTACAATGAGCAGTTCTTC
CASSELAGGSYNEQFF
>NA|few|TRBJ2-7|TRBV30
TGTGCCTGGAGTGTAGAGGGAGGGGGCGAGCAGTACTTC
CAWSVEGGGEQYF
>NA|NA|TRBJ1-5|TRBV30
TGTGCCTGGAGTGTTCCGGGGGGCAATCAGCCCCAGCATTTT
CAWSVPGGNQPQHF
>TRBD1|NA|TRBJ2-7|TRBV27
TGTGCCAGCAGTTCACTAGACAGGGCCTACGAGCAGTACTTC
CASSSLDRAYEQYF
>NA|NA|TRBJ2-2|TRBV5-1
TGCGCCAGCAGCGGCGACTTTCACGGGGAGCTGTTTTTT
CASSGDFHGELFF
>NA|NA|TRBJ2-5|TRBV10-3
TGTGCCATCCGTGCAGGGAATGTTGAGGAGACCCAGTACTTC
CAIRAGNVEETQYF
>TRBD2|NA|TRBJ2-3|TRBV25-1
TGTGCCAGCAGTAGCGGACTAGCCTCAACAGATACGCAGTATTTT
CASSSGLASTDTQYF
>NA|NA|TRBJ1-5|TRBV6-1
TGTGCCAGCAGTGGAGGCTATAGCAATCAGCCCCAGCATTTT
CASSGGYSNQPQHF
>TRBD2|NA|TRBJ2-3|TRBV5-1
TGCGCCAGCAGCAGGACTACTAGCGGGGAGGGCCCAGATACGCAGTATTTT
CASSRTTSGEGPDTQYF